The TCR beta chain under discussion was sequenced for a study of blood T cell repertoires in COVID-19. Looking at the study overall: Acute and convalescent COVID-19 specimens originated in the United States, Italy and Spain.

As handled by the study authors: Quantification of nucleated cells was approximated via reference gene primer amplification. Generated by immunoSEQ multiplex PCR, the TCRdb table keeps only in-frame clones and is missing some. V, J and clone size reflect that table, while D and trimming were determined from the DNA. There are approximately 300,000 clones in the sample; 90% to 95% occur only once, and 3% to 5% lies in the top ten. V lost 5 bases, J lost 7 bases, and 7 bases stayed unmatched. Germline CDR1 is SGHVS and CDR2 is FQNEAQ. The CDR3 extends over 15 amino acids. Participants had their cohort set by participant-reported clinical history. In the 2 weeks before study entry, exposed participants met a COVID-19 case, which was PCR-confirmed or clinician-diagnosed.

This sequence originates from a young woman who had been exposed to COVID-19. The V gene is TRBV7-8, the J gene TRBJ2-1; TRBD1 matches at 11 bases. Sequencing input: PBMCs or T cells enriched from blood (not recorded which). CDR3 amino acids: CASSRWDRGRNEQFF. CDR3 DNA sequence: TGTGCCAGCAGCCGCTGGGACAGGGGGAGGAATGAGCAGTTCTTC.